Sequencing of this T cell receptor (beta chain) was carried out in a study of technical replicates of blood from a few donors (dated by TCRdb to 2017 to 2019). A note on this clone: There is no known antigen for this receptor. Qualities for individual bases were not recorded, and no much larger clone is one base off.

The CDR3 spans 14 residues, from the cysteine through the phenylalanine. The entry retains the CDR3 DNA only, 42 bases that are in frame from base 1. Trimming accounts for 9 bases at V and 0 bases at J, while the number of junction bases matched to no gene is 4. From the germline V gene, CDR1 is ENHRY and CDR2 is SYGVKD. Library preparation employed the immunoSEQ multiplex PCR assay. The immuneACCESS repertoire file appears here via TCRdb, limited to in-frame rearrangements. These files lack a portion of the clones; in checked studies, under half of the deficit traces to unresolved V genes, and the cause of the others is not known. The sample includes more than 15,000 clones, with about four fifths observed a single time. About a tenth of the sample goes to the ten largest clones.

The receptor was isolated from a human donor in good health. Some clones in this sample may be carry-over from other donors' samples. The sequence links TRBV10-3 to TRBJ1-3, and 8 bases in between align with TRBD1. Sequenced: PBMCs. Here the CDR3 is given as CAIGQGNSGNTIYF. The bases are TGTGCCATAGGACAGGGCAACTCTGGAAACACCATATATTTT.